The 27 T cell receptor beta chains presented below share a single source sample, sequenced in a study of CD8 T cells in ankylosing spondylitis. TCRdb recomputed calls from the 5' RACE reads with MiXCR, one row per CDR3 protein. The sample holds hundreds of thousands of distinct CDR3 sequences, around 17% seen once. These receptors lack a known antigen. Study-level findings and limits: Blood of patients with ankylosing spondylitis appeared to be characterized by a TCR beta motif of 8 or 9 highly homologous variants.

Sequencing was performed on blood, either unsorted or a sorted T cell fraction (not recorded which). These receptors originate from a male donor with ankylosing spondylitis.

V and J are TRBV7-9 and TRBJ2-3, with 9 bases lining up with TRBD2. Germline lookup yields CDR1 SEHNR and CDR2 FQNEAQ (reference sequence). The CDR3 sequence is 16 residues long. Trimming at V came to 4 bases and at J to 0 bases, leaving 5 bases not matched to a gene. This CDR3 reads CASSSIAGESTDTQYF. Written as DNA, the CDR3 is TGTGCCAGCAGCTCTATAGCGGGAGAAAGCACAGATACGCAGTATTTT.

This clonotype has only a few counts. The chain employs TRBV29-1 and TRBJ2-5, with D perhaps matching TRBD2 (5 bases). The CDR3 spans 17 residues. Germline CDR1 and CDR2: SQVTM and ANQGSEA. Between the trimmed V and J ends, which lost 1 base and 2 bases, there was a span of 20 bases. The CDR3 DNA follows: TGCAGCGTTGAAGGGACTGAGGAAGGTTCAGAACAAGAGACCCAGTACTTC. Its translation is CSVEGTEEGSEQETQYF.

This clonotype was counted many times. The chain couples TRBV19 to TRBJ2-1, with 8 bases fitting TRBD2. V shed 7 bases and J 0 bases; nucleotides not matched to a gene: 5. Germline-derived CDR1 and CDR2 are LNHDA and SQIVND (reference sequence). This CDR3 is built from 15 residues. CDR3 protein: CASKLADLSYNEQFF. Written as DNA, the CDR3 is TGTGCCAGTAAACTAGCGGACCTCTCCTACAATGAGCAGTTCTTC.

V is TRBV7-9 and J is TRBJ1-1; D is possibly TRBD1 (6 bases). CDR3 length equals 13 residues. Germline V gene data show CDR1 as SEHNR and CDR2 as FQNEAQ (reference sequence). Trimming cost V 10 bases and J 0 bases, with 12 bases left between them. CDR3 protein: CANSDSLNTEAFF. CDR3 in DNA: TGTGCCAACTCGGACAGCTTGAACACTGAAGCTTTCTTT.

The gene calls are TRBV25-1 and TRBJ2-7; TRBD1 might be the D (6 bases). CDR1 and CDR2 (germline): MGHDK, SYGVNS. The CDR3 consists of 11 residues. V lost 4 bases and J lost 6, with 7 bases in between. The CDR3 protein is CASSVGGEQYF. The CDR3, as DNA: TGTGCCAGCAGTGTAGGGGGCGAGCAGTACTTC.

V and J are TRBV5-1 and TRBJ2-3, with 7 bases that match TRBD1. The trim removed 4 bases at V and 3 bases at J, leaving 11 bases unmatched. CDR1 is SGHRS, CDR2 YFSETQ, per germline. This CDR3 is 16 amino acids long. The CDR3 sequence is CASSNGEGGSTDTQYF. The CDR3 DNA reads TGCGCCAGCAGCAACGGAGAAGGGGGCTCAACAGATACGCAGTATTTT. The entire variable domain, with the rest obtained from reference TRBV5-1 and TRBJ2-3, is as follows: KAGVTQTPRYLIKTRGQQVTLSCSPISGHRSVSWYQQTPGQGLQFLFEYFSETQRNKGNFPGRFSGRQFSNSRSEMNVSTLELGDSALYLCASSNGEGGSTDTQYFGPGTRLTVL.

The CDR3 loop is CASSSPGTENTEAFF. CDR3 DNA sequence: TGTGCCAGCAGCTCCCCCGGGACCGAGAACACTGAAGCTTTCTTT. V gene TRBV7-9 combines with J gene TRBJ1-1; D may be TRBD1 (5 bases). V was shortened by 4 bases and J by 1 base, with 13 bases between the two germline ends. The CDR3 covers 15 residues. The V gene's germline CDR1 is SEHNR and CDR2 FQNEAQ (reference sequence).

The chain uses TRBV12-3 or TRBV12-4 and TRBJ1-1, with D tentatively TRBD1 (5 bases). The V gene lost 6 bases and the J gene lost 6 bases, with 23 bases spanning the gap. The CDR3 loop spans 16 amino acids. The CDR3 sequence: CASSPWGGAEFAEAFF. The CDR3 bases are TGTGCCAGCAGCCCATGGGGAGGGGCTGAGTTCGCTGAAGCTTTCTTT.

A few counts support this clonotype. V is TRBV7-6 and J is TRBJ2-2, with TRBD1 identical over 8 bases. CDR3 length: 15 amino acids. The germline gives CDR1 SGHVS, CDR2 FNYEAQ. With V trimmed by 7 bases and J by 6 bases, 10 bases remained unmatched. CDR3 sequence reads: CASTLGQGGPGELFF. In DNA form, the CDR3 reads TGTGCCAGCACCCTAGGACAGGGCGGCCCCGGGGAGCTGTTTTTT.

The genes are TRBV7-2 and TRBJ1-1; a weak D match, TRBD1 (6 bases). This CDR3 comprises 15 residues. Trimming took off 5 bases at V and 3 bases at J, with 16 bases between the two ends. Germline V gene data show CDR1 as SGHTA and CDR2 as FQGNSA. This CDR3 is CASSRETGPYTEAFF. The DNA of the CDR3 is TGTGCCAGCAGCCGGGAAACAGGGCCGTACACTGAAGCTTTCTTT.

CDR3 loop: CASSSRTSGVGETQYF. The CDR3 coding sequence is TGTGCCAGCAGCTCCAGGACTAGCGGGGTTGGAGAGACCCAGTACTTC. J is TRBJ2-5 and V is TRBV7-2; 12 bases line up with TRBD2. Germline assignment: CDR1 SGHTA and CDR2 FQGNSA. This CDR3 has 16 amino acids. The V segment lost 4 bases and the J segment 4 bases; nucleotides outside the gene matches: 7.

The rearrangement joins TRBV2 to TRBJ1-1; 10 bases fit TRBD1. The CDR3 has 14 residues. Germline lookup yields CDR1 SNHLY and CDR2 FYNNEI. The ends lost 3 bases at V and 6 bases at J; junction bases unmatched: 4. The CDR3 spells CASSDWTGGPEAFF. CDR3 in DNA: TGTGCCAGCAGTGATTGGACAGGGGGACCTGAAGCTTTCTTT.

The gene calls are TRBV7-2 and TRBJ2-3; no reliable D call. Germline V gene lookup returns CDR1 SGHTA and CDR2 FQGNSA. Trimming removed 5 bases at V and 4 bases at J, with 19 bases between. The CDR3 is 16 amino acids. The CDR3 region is CASSPWQSIVADTQYF. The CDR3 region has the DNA TGTGCCAGCAGCCCCTGGCAGAGTATCGTGGCAGATACGCAGTATTTT.

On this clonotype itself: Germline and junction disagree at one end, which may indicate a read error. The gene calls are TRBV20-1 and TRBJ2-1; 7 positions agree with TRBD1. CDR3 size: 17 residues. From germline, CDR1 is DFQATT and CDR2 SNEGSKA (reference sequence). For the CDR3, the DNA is TGCTGTGCTAGCAATAGACAGGGACCCCCAAATTACAATGAGCAGTTCTTC. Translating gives CCASNRQGPPNYNEQFF.

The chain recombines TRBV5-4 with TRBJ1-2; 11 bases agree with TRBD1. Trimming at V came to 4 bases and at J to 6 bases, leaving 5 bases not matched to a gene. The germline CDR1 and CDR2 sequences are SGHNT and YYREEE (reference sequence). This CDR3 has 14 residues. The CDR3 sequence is CASSQDRGQNGYTF. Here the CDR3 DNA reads TGTGCCAGCAGCCAGGACAGGGGGCAGAATGGCTACACCTTC.

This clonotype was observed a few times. CDR3 nucleotides: TGTGCCAGCAGCGTAGGGCGGGGGGCGACCAACCCTAGGAATGAGCAGTTCTTC. Protein sequence: CASSVGRGATNPRNEQFF. The chain couples TRBV9 to TRBJ2-1, with 8 bases that match TRBD2. CDR1 and CDR2 (germline): SGDLS, YYNGEE. This CDR3 contains 18 residues. The junction had 15 bases not matched to a gene; V was cut back by 0 bases and J by 7 bases.

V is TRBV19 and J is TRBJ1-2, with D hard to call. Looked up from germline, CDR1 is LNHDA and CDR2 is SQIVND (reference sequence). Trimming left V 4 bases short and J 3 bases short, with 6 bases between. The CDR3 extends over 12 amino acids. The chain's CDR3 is CASSRDYYGYTF. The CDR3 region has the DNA TGTGCCAGTAGTAGAGATTACTATGGCTACACCTTC.

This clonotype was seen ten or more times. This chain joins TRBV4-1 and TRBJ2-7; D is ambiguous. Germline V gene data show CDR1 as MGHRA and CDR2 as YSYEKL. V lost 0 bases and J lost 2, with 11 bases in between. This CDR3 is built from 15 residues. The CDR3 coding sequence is TGCGCCAGCAGCCAAGATTCAGTACTACCCTACGAGCAGTACTTC. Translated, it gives CASSQDSVLPYEQYF.

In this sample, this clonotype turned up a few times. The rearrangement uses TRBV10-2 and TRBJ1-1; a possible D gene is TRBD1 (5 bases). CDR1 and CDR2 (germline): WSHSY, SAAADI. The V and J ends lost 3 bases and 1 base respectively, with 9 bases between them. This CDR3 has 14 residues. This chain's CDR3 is CASSEPGKNTEAFF. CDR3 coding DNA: TGCGCCAGCAGTGAACCAGGGAAGAACACTGAAGCTTTCTTT.

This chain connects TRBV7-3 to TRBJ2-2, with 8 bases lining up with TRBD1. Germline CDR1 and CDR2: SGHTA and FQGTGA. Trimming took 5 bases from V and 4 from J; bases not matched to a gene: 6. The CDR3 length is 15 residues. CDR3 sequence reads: CASSPSTGATGELFF. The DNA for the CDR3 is TGTGCCAGCAGCCCCTCGACAGGGGCCACCGGGGAGCTGTTTTTT. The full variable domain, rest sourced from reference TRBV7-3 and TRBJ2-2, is GAGVSQTPSNKVTEKGKYVELRCDPISGHTALYWYRQSLGQGPEFLIYFQGTGAADDSGLPNDRFFAVRPEGSVSTLKIQRTERGDSAVYLCASSPSTGATGELFFGEGSRLTVL.

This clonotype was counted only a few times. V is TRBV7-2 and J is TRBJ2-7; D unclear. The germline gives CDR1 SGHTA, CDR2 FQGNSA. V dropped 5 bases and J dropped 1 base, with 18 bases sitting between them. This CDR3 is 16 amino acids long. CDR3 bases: TGTGCCAGCAGCCCCCGGGCGGTAGTTTTTTCCTACGAGCAGTACTTC. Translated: CASSPRAVVFSYEQYF. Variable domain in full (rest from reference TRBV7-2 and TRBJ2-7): GAGVSQSPSNKVTEKGKDVELRCDPISGHTALYWYRQSLGQGLEFLIYFQGNSAPDKSGLPSDRFSAERTGGSVSTLTIQRTQQEDSAVYLCASSPRAVVFSYEQYFGPGTRLTVT.

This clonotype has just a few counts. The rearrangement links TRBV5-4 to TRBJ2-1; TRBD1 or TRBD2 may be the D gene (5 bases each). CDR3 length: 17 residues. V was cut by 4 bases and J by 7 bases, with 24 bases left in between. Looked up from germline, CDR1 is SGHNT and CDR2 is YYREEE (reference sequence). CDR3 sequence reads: CASSGAASGKYQNEQFF. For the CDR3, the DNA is TGTGCCAGCAGCGGGGCTGCCTCCGGGAAGTATCAGAATGAGCAGTTCTTC.

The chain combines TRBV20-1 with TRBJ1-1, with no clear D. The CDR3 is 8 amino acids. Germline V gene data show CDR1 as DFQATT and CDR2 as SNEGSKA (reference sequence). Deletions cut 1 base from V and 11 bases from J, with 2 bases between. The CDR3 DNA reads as TGCAGTGCTAGAGTGGCTTTCTTT. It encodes CSARVAFF.

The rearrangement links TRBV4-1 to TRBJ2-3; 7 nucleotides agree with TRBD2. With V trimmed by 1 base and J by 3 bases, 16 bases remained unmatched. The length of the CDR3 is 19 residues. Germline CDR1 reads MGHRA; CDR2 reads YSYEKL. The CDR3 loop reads CASSQALYPDPGGTDTQYF. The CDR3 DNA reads TGCGCCAGCAGCCAAGCACTTTATCCCGATCCGGGAGGTACAGATACGCAGTATTTT.

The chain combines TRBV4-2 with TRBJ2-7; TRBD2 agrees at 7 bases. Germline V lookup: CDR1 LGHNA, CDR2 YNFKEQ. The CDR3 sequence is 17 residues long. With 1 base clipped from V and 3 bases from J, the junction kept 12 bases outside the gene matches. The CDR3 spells CASSQAGGSTPIYEQYF. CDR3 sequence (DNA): TGTGCCAGCAGCCAAGCCGGGGGGTCCACCCCCATCTACGAGCAGTACTTC.

The DNA of the CDR3 is TGCAGCGCCCCTCTAGGGACAGAAGCTTTCTTT. Amino acid sequence: CSAPLGTEAFF. The V gene is TRBV29-1, the J gene TRBJ1-1, with a tentative D call TRBD1 (6 bases). CDR3 length equals 11 residues. Trimming cost V 7 bases and J 8 bases, with 14 bases left between them. Per germline, CDR1 SQVTM and CDR2 ANQGSEA.

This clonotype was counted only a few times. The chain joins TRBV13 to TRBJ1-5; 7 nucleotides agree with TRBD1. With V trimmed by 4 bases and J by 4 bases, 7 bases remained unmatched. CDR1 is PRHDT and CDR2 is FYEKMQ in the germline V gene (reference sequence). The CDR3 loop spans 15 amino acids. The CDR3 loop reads CASSSGTEANQPQHF. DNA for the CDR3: TGTGCCAGCAGCTCCGGGACAGAAGCAAATCAGCCCCAGCATTTT.